Listed here are 10 T cell receptor beta chains from one sample, sequenced in a study of shared clonotypes between healthy human individuals. TCRdb keeps only in-frame clones here, not all; method: immunoSEQ multiplex PCR. The table lists more than 2 million clones, about 95% of them singletons, with about 1.1% in the top ten. As defined, naive CD8 cells were CD45RO-negative and positively selected for CCR7, with terminally differentiated effector memory CD45RA+ cells excluded. The sequenced sample was naive CD8+ T cells sorted from blood. Receptors originate from a man younger than 35 in good health.

The chain links TRBV14 to TRBJ2-3, with 14 bases lining up with TRBD2. Germline V gene lookup returns CDR1 SGHDN and CDR2 FVKESK. Unmatched junction bases numbered 7, after V lost 2 bases and J lost 9 bases. CDR3 size: 16 residues. The CDR3, as DNA: TGTGCCAGCAGCCAATCCCCGGGACTAGCGGGAGACACGCAGTATTTT. It yields the protein CASSQSPGLAGDTQYF.

The chain is built from TRBV7-9 and TRBJ2-3; 7 bases line up with TRBD2. The CDR3 loop spans 16 amino acids. After removal of 8 bases from V and 2 bases from J, the junction contained 13 bases not matched to a gene. Germline-derived CDR1 and CDR2 are SEHNR and FQNEAQ (reference sequence). For the CDR3, the DNA is TGTGCCAGCCGGAAGTCGACTAGCCTTACCACAGATACGCAGTATTTT. Amino acid sequence: CASRKSTSLTTDTQYF.

The rearrangement joins TRBV13 to TRBJ1-1; D is possibly TRBD1 (6 bases). This CDR3 region has 13 residues. Germline-derived CDR1 and CDR2 are PRHDT and FYEKMQ (reference sequence). Trimming cost V 2 bases and J 8 bases, with 12 bases left between them. The CDR3, as DNA: TGTGCCAGCAGCTTAAGTTCCGGACAGGAAGCTTTCTTT. Its translation: CASSLSSGQEAFF.

V is TRBV5-4 and J is TRBJ2-7; tentative D call: TRBD1 (6 bases). The CDR3 covers 15 residues. V lost 1 base, J lost 3 bases, and 14 bases lay in between. The germline gives CDR1 SGHNT, CDR2 YYREEE (reference sequence). CDR3 sequence reads: CASSLPSQGYYEQYF. DNA for the CDR3: TGTGCCAGCAGCTTGCCCTCCCAGGGGTACTACGAGCAGTACTTC.

V is TRBV4-3 and J is TRBJ2-2; unclear D gene. The germline V gene has CDR1 LGHNA and CDR2 YSLEER. The CDR3 loop spans 19 amino acids. V shed 4 bases and J shed 3 bases, with 24 bases lying between them. The CDR3 sequence: CASSRKRPGWEGYTGELFF. The CDR3 nucleotides are TGCGCCAGCAGCCGCAAGAGGCCCGGTTGGGAAGGGTACACCGGGGAGCTGTTTTTT.

This clone was recorded only once. This specimen includes other DNA sequences encoding the same CDR3. V usage is TRBV5-4 and J usage is TRBJ2-7; D ambiguous. Germline V gives CDR1 SGHNT, CDR2 YYREEE (reference sequence). The germline V and J ends were trimmed by 2 bases and 7 bases, with 7 bases remaining between them. The CDR3 has 11 residues. CDR3 loop: CASSFGGEQYF. Here the CDR3 DNA reads TGTGCCAGCAGCTTTGGCGGAGAGCAGTACTTC.

This sequence joins TRBV27 and TRBJ1-2; TRBD1 might be the D (6 bases). Trimming stripped 6 bases from V and 4 bases from J, with 21 bases between. This CDR3 is built from 16 residues. The V gene's germline CDR1 is MNHEY and CDR2 SMNVEV (reference sequence). The CDR3 spells CASSGWLPLGGYGYTF. In nucleotides, the CDR3 is TGTGCCAGCAGCGGGTGGCTCCCGCTAGGGGGCTATGGCTACACCTTC.

The chain combines TRBV19 with TRBJ2-1; D gene unclear. The V end was cut by 3 bases, the J end by 9 bases, with 24 bases between. The germline V gene has CDR1 LNHDA and CDR2 SQIVND (reference sequence). The CDR3 spans 17 residues. The CDR3 coding sequence is TGTGCCAGTAGTATTTCAATTCGAGGTGGGGTCAACGGTGAGCAGTTCTTC. Translating gives CASSISIRGGVNGEQFF. Variable domain in full (rest from reference TRBV19 and TRBJ2-1): DGGITQSPKYLFRKEGQNVTLSCEQNLNHDAMYWYRQDPGQGLRLIYYSQIVNDFQKGDIAEGYSVSREKKESFPLTVTSAQKNPTAFYLCASSISIRGGVNGEQFFGPGTRLTVL.

The sample holds a few counts of this clone. The V gene is TRBV6-5, the J gene TRBJ1-1, with no clear D. V lost 7 bases and J lost 5, with 8 bases in between. CDR1 and CDR2 from the germline V gene are MNHEY and SVGAGI. This CDR3 comprises 11 residues. The CDR3: CASMGGTEAFF. Here the CDR3 DNA reads TGTGCCAGCATGGGTGGGACTGAAGCTTTCTTT.

V and J are TRBV15 and TRBJ2-1, with D maybe TRBD1 (5 bases). V shed 3 bases and J shed 0 bases, with 6 bases lying between them. Per the germline V gene, CDR1 is LNHNV and CDR2 is YYDKDF (reference sequence). The CDR3 runs to 14 residues. CDR3 protein: CATSRDISYNEQFF. The CDR3 DNA follows: TGTGCCACCAGCAGGGACATCTCCTACAATGAGCAGTTCTTC.